The T cell receptor (beta chain) under discussion was sequenced for a study of cytomegalovirus exposure and HLA in healthy donors. Overall study findings and caveats: Most CMV-associated TCR beta chains were later found to appear HLA-restricted. For presence/absence analyses, sequencing depth was assumed to be roughly uniform across donors. Analysis performed later showed TCR beta chains linked to HLA being more clonally expanded than equally common others.

It was with 60 Vbeta and 13 Jbeta primers that the PCR ran. As handled by the study authors: About 9.9 million of the about 80 million unique TCR beta chains counted in a later analysis were shared. The assay was immunoSEQ multiplex PCR, and TCRdb's table has in-frame clones only and misses some. The DNA was the basis for D and trimming; V, J and clone size are from that table. The clone table shows 60,000 to 90,000 clones, with the ten largest holding 4.5% to 6.5%. V was trimmed by 0 bases and J by 3 bases, leaving 9 bases between them. The CDR3 has 15 residues. CDR1 is LNHNV, CDR2 YYDKDF, per germline (reference sequence). Notes on this clone: Its antigen remains unknown.

The source of this sequence is a woman in her 40s in good health and CMV-seropositive. Sequenced sample: PBMCs. The chain joins TRBV15 to TRBJ2-1; D is perhaps TRBD1 (6 bases). CDR3 sequence: CATSRDQGHYNEQFF. The DNA for the CDR3 is TGTGCCACCAGCAGAGATCAGGGACACTACAATGAGCAGTTCTTC.